The 15 T cell receptor beta chains reported below all come from one sample, sequenced in a study of blood T cell repertoires in COVID-19. This table comes from immunoSEQ multiplex PCR, and its TCRdb copy is limited to in-frame clones, with some not included. The sample records around 170,000 clones, less than 90% being singletons. The sequenced sample was peripheral blood. The receptors originated from a woman between 65 and 79 years old with COVID-19, enrolled during active disease.

This chain connects TRBV7-2 to TRBJ2-5, with D maybe TRBD1 (6 bases). This CDR3 is 15 amino acids long. V dropped 0 bases and J dropped 2 bases, with 10 bases sitting between them. Germline loops: CDR1 SGHTA, CDR2 FQGNSA. In nucleotides, the CDR3 is TGTGCCAGCAGCTTAGCGCTGGACAGACAAGAGACCCAGTACTTC. This gives the protein CASSLALDRQETQYF.

The chain employs TRBV5-1 and TRBJ2-2; a possible D gene is TRBD1 (6 bases). The CDR3 spans 17 residues. Trimming removed 3 bases from V and 5 bases from J, with 20 bases in between. CDR1 and CDR2 (germline): SGHRS, YFSETQ. The CDR3 DNA is TGCGCCAGCAGCTGGGGACACAGCCTCGGGGAAACCGGGGAGCTGTTTTTT. As protein: CASSWGHSLGETGELFF. The full variable domain, in which reference TRBV5-1 and TRBJ2-2 provide the parts outside the CDR3, is KAGVTQTPRYLIKTRGQQVTLSCSPISGHRSVSWYQQTPGQGLQFLFEYFSETQRNKGNFPGRFSGRQFSNSRSEMNVSTLELGDSALYLCASSWGHSLGETGELFFGEGSRLTVL.

The rearrangement joins TRBV5-4 to TRBJ2-7, with TRBD1 matching over 10 bases. The germline CDR1 and CDR2 sequences are SGHNT and YYREEE (reference sequence). This CDR3 is built from 15 residues. V shed 1 base and J 2 bases; nucleotides not matched to a gene: 3. The CDR3, as DNA: TGTGCCAGCAGCTTGTCGGACAGGGGGACCTACGAGCAGTACTTC. Protein product: CASSLSDRGTYEQYF.

The chain has TRBV28 and TRBJ2-7; tentative D call: TRBD2 (5 bases). This CDR3 is built from 15 residues. The germline V gene encodes CDR1 MDHEN and CDR2 SYDVKM. V lost 8 bases to trimming and J lost 1 base, with 18 bases between them. CDR3 residues: CASVSQPGESYEQYF. CDR3 bases: TGTGCCAGCGTCTCTCAGCCCGGGGAATCCTACGAGCAGTACTTC.

The J gene is TRBJ1-3, the V gene TRBV29-1, with D possibly TRBD1 on 6 matching bases. Deletions cut 5 bases from V and 2 bases from J, with 10 bases between. This CDR3 has 13 residues. Germline V gives CDR1 SQVTM, CDR2 ANQGSEA. The CDR3 loop reads CSVPGTTGNTIYF. CDR3 DNA sequence: TGCAGCGTTCCTGGGACAACTGGAAACACCATATATTTT.

This rearrangement joins TRBV30 to TRBJ2-6; D might be TRBD2 (7 bases). Germline assignment: CDR1 GTSNPN and CDR2 SVGIG (reference sequence). Deletions cut 0 bases from V and 2 bases from J, with 14 bases between. The CDR3 is 17 amino acids. The CDR3 region has the DNA TGTGCCTGGAGTGTCCCTAGGGGGGGCCCTGGGGCCAACGTCCTGACTTTC. This sequence encodes CAWSVPRGGPGANVLTF.

This chain connects TRBV6-5 to TRBJ1-2; D is perhaps TRBD1 (5 bases). The ends were cut back, 5 bases at V and 4 bases at J, with 14 bases in the middle. CDR1 is MNHEY, CDR2 SVGAGI, per germline. This CDR3 has 14 residues. CDR3 DNA sequence: TGTGCCAGCAGTCTGACGCAGGGTTCCTATGGCTACACCTTC. Protein sequence: CASSLTQGSYGYTF.

The CDR3 loop is CARGVAPKTTDTQYF. CDR3 nucleotide sequence: TGCGCCAGGGGAGTAGCGCCTAAGACCACAGATACGCAGTATTTT. The chain uses TRBV4-3 and TRBJ2-3; a weak D match, TRBD2 (5 bases). CDR1 LGHNA and CDR2 YSLEER come from the germline V gene. This CDR3 has 15 amino acids. Trimming took 9 bases from V and 2 from J, leaving 18 bases between them.

The rearrangement links TRBV29-1 to TRBJ2-1, with no clear D. This CDR3 comprises 10 residues. Germline V CDR1 and CDR2: SQVTM, ANQGSEA. The CDR3 nucleotides are TGCAGGGCTGATAACGATGAGCAGTTCTTC. Its protein is CRADNDEQFF.

This chain links TRBV3-1 (or the pseudogene TRBV3-2) with TRBJ1-1; D not certain. Germline lookup yields CDR1 LGHDT and CDR2 YNNKEL (reference sequence). V was trimmed by 1 base and J by 3 bases, leaving 6 bases between them. The CDR3 has 13 amino acids. The CDR3 sequence is CASSQGRYTEAFF. The CDR3, as DNA: TGTGCCAGCAGCCAAGGCCGGTACACTGAAGCTTTCTTT.

The sample holds a few counts of this clone. J is TRBJ2-3 and V is TRBV7-3, with D possibly TRBD2 on 5 matching bases. V lost 5 bases and J lost 1, with 13 bases in between. The CDR3 runs 15 residues. Germline V gene lookup returns CDR1 SGHTA and CDR2 FQGTGA. The CDR3 DNA reads as TGTGCCAGCAGCCCCGGTGGGAGTGGCACAGATACGCAGTATTTT. Encoded protein: CASSPGGSGTDTQYF.

The V call is TRBV28, the J call TRBJ1-5; a possible D gene is TRBD1 (6 bases). CDR3 size: 16 residues. V shed 2 bases and J shed 4 bases, with 15 bases lying between them. Germline-derived CDR1 and CDR2 are MDHEN and SYDVKM. The CDR3 DNA sequence: TGTGCCAGCAGTTTAGGGGGCGCGTTGCGGAATCAGCCCCAGCATTTT. Translated: CASSLGGALRNQPQHF.

This clone has a single count. V is TRBV10-2 and J is TRBJ2-7, with 10 bases identical to TRBD1. The CDR3 runs 16 residues. J was trimmed by 5 bases and V by 5 bases; bases with no gene match: 12. Germline-derived CDR1 and CDR2 are WSHSY and SAAADI. The CDR3 here is CASSHQATGGKHEQYF. The CDR3 nucleotides are TGCGCCAGCAGTCACCAAGCGACAGGGGGCAAACACGAGCAGTACTTC.

This chain uses TRBV19 with TRBJ1-5; no reliable D call. CDR3 size: 14 residues. Trimming took 3 bases from V and 5 from J, leaving 11 bases between them. Germline CDR1 and CDR2: LNHDA and SQIVND (reference sequence). CDR3 amino acids: CASSMKQNHQPQHF. The CDR3 DNA reads as TGTGCCAGTAGTATGAAACAAAACCATCAGCCCCAGCATTTT.

By sample fraction, this clone is large. This chain connects TRBV13 to TRBJ2-1, with 9 bases that match TRBD1. Per the germline V gene, CDR1 is PRHDT and CDR2 is FYEKMQ (reference sequence). CDR3 length: 14 amino acids. V lost 0 bases and J lost 6; bases outside the gene matches: 0. The CDR3 DNA follows: TGTGCCAGCAGCTTAGGGGACAGGGGCAATGAGCAGTTCTTC. Its translation: CASSLGDRGNEQFF.